These 11 T cell receptor beta chains were sequenced from one sample in a study of CD8+ T cells in alopecia areata. cDNA reverse transcribed from extracted RNA served as the sequencing template. The method was immunoSEQ multiplex PCR; TCRdb's version includes in-frame clones alone and lacks a portion of them. Of about 180,000 clones listed, 53% are singletons. Treatment here: oral pan-JAK inhibitor, 5-10 mg twice daily. This material consisted of CD8+ T cells sorted from blood, taken at week 24, from a patient treated with tofacitinib. The origin of the receptors is a human donor with alopecia areata.

This clone was seen only a few times. This sequence joins TRBV4-1 and TRBJ2-3; tentatively, D is TRBD2 (5 bases). The CDR3 is 14 residues long. CDR1 is MGHRA, CDR2 YSYEKL, per germline. The germline V and J ends were trimmed by 2 bases and 5 bases, with 11 bases remaining between them. CDR3 region: CASSQLGVGDTQYF. CDR3 DNA sequence: TGCGCCAGCAGCCAACTCGGGGTCGGAGATACGCAGTATTTT.

Written as DNA, the CDR3 is TGTGCCAGCAGTTTAAGGCAGCTGAGGGAGCTGTTTTTT. It specifies CASSLRQLRELFF. The chain is built from TRBV27 and TRBJ2-2, with D unclear. Germline CDR1 reads MNHEY; CDR2 reads SMNVEV (reference sequence). The ends were cut back, 2 bases at V and 9 bases at J, with 10 bases in the middle. This CDR3 has 13 amino acids.

The rearrangement links TRBV30 to TRBJ1-1; maybe TRBD1 (6 bases). The CDR3 spans 14 residues. The germline V gene encodes CDR1 GTSNPN and CDR2 SVGIG (reference sequence). With 4 bases removed from V and 3 bases from J, the gap between germline ends came to 15 bases. The CDR3 bases are TGTGCCTGGACGCTCGGACAGCCGGACACTGAAGCTTTCTTT. Translated: CAWTLGQPDTEAFF.

This clone has only a few counts. V is TRBV5-6 and J is TRBJ1-6; D perhaps matches TRBD1 (6 bases). Trimming removed 4 bases at V and 13 bases at J, with 15 bases between. The germline V gene has CDR1 SGHDT and CDR2 YYEEEE. The CDR3 covers 13 residues. The CDR3 bases are TGTGCCAGCAGCCCCGGGGTGGGGGCTCCCCTCCACTTT. It translates to CASSPGVGAPLHF. Based on the CDR3 plus reference TRBV5-6 and TRBJ1-6, the full variable domain is DAGVTQSPTHLIKTRGQQVTLRCSPKSGHDTVSWYQQALGQGPQFIFQYYEEEERQRGNFPDRFSGHQFPNYSSELNVNALLLGDSALYLCASSPGVGAPLHFGNGTRLTVT.

The V call is TRBV4-1, the J call TRBJ1-2, with 9 positions matching TRBD1. The length of the CDR3 is 14 residues. V lost 4 bases and J lost 5; bases outside the gene matches: 5. Germline CDR1 reads MGHRA; CDR2 reads YSYEKL. Here the CDR3 reads CASSPGTGIYGYTF. The DNA for the CDR3 is TGCGCCAGCAGCCCCGGGACAGGGATTTATGGCTACACCTTC.

This rearrangement joins TRBV19 to TRBJ1-1; D remains ambiguous. Trimming removed 3 bases from V and 7 bases from J, with 9 bases in between. This CDR3 is 12 amino acids long. Germline lookup yields CDR1 LNHDA and CDR2 SQIVND (reference sequence). The CDR3 spells CASSIGGDEAFF. DNA of the CDR3: TGTGCCAGTAGTATTGGCGGGGATGAAGCTTTCTTT.

The rearrangement links TRBV5-1 to TRBJ1-1; 11 nucleotides align to TRBD1. The CDR3 spans 14 residues. The germline V gene has CDR1 SGHRS and CDR2 YFSETQ. Losses at the gene ends were 4 bases for V and 7 bases for J; bases not matched to a gene: 6. CDR3 protein: CASSERGQGDEAFF. DNA of the CDR3: TGCGCCAGCAGCGAACGGGGACAGGGGGATGAAGCTTTCTTT.

The chain recombines TRBV11-2 with TRBJ2-5; no firm D call. CDR1 SGHAT and CDR2 FQNNGV come from the germline V gene. The V end was cut by 5 bases, the J end by 5 bases, with 12 bases between. CDR3 length: 13 amino acids. This chain's CDR3 is CASSGPHGETQYF. In DNA, the CDR3 is TGTGCCAGCAGCGGACCCCATGGGGAGACCCAGTACTTC.

In nucleotides, the CDR3 is TGTGCCAGCAGTTTCCCCAAGGGGACTGAAGCTTTCTTT. Protein: CASSFPKGTEAFF. V is TRBV27 and J is TRBJ1-1; a possible D gene is TRBD1 (5 bases). The CDR3 covers 13 residues. The V end was cut by 3 bases, the J end by 5 bases, with 10 bases between. Germline V gives CDR1 MNHEY, CDR2 SMNVEV (reference sequence).

This clone has only a few counts. The V call is TRBV30, the J call TRBJ2-1; 8 nucleotides align to TRBD1. There are 15 residues in the CDR3. V trimming: 3 bases; J trimming: 2 bases; junction bases outside the gene matches: 6. Germline V lookup: CDR1 GTSNPN, CDR2 SVGIG (reference sequence). The CDR3 DNA sequence: TGTGCCTGGAGACAGGGGGAGAAACCCTACAATGAGCAGTTCTTC. Residues: CAWRQGEKPYNEQFF.

The V and J genes are TRBV13 and TRBJ1-2, with TRBD1 identical over 12 bases. Looked up from germline, CDR1 is PRHDT and CDR2 is FYEKMQ (reference sequence). There are 16 residues in the CDR3. With 3 bases clipped from V and 9 bases from J, the junction kept 11 bases outside the gene matches. The CDR3 bases are TGTGCCAGCAGCTTGGGGTCGGGACAGGGGGCTTTGCGCTACACCTTC. It codes for CASSLGSGQGALRYTF.